Reported below is one T cell receptor beta chain. What it recognizes is unknown. Germline V gene lookup returns CDR1 SGHVS and CDR2 FQNEAQ. V was cut by 4 bases and J by 0 bases, with 8 bases left in between. This CDR3 has 14 amino acids. Naive CD8 cells lacked CD45RO and underwent positive selection for CCR7, leaving out terminally differentiated effector memory CD45RA+ cells. This entry comes from a study of shared clonotypes between healthy human individuals. Across the whole study: Donor ages ranged 18 to 49 years: a couple of women, a few men.

Study-wide findings and caveats: Limitation of the genetic and exposure-history diversity represented came from the few donors.

Assay: immunoSEQ multiplex PCR; the TCRdb copy retains only in-frame clones and omits some. The sample contains about 2,100,000 clones, approximately 94% of which appear only once. The specimen was naive CD8+ T cells from PBMCs. The TCR comes from a man between 18 and 29 years old in good health. Some clones in this sample may be carry-over from other donors' samples. The chain employs TRBV7-8 and TRBJ2-3, with a tentative D call TRBD2 (6 bases). CDR3 nucleotides: TGTGCCAGCAGCTCTAGCGCGAGCACAGATACGCAGTATTTT. Protein product: CASSSSASTDTQYF.